The present TCR beta chain was sequenced within a study of cytomegalovirus exposure and HLA in healthy donors. Study outcomes and limitations: In vitro assays verified that a few CMV-associated chains recognized CMV antigens specifically.

Assay: immunoSEQ multiplex PCR; the TCRdb copy retains only in-frame clones and omits some. Of about 260,000 clones in the sample, 80% to 95% were seen once. V lost 1 base and J 7 bases, leaving 10 bases between the germline ends. The germline gives CDR1 SQVTM, CDR2 ANQGSEA. This CDR3 has 12 residues. As for this clone: Its antigen is undetermined.

This TCR derives from a woman aged 25 to 45 in good health and CMV-seronegative. V usage is TRBV29-1 and J usage is TRBJ1-1, with no clear D. The sequencing sample was made of PBMCs. The CDR3 coding sequence is TGCAGCGTTGAAGCCCAGTCTCTTGAAGCTTTCTTT. Translating it yields CSVEAQSLEAFF.